The text below deals with one T cell receptor (beta chain). Its antigen remains unidentified. The read comes to an end 3 residues before the CDR3 does, leaving the germline J gene to fill in the end. The data belong to a study of T cells in women clearing cervical HPV infection. The overall study: Case blood was drawn a median approximately 150 days after lesion detection. HLA type could not be excluded as a confounder. Study-level findings and limits: Repertoire richness, not evenness, was significantly elevated in CIN3+ cases versus controls.

All donors had a single incident cervical HPV16 infection, not prevalent. Trimming removed 10 bases from V and 4 bases from J, with 8 bases in between. CDR1 is SGHNT and CDR2 is YYREEE in the germline V gene (reference sequence). This CDR3 has 11 residues. Using immunoSEQ multiplex PCR, the repertoire was profiled, and TCRdb retains in-frame clones only, with some absent. Its table lists 30,000 or so clones. V is TRBV5-4 and J is TRBJ2-2; D may be TRBD2 (6 bases). The sample was blood buffy coat. This clonotype originated in a woman aged 18 to 75 with a cervical HPV16 infection that either progressed to CIN3+ or cleared (not recorded which). The CDR3 bases that were read are TGTGCCGTAGCGGTCACCGGGGAG. This sequence encodes CAVAVTGE. The complete CDR3 reads CAVAVTGELFF.